The TCR beta chain under discussion was sequenced for a study of T cells in Graves' hyperthyroidism and ophthalmopathy (dated by TCRdb to about 2019). Notes on the research overall: Peripheral blood samples were taken at the time of initial diagnosis, prior to any treatment. TCR V-J signatures able to tell the groups apart were searched for in a discovery cohort of 95 to 100 patients, of whom 43 had Graves' ophthalmopathy and around 56 had stable Graves' hyperthyroidism. Whether ophthalmopathy could be predicted prospectively was tested in an independent validation cohort made up of some 20 hyperthyroidism patients plus 17 patients who later progressed to ophthalmopathy. For training and testing, the 100 or so patients in the discovery cohort were randomly divided in a 7:3 ratio. Thyroid tissue and blood T-cell repertoires from several Graves' hyperthyroidism patients were also compared in the study. After blood sampling, hyperthyroidism patients were treated with methimazole at a starting dose of 30 mg daily, and ophthalmopathy patients were treated with high-dose intravenous methylprednisolone. The paper reports TCR Vbeta CDR3 sequencing of fewer than 150 peripheral blood samples: under 45 ophthalmopathy, fewer than 80 hyperthyroidism and about 17 progressor patients.

Ophthalmopathy patients had moderately to severely active disease, Clinical Activity Score of at least 3, NOSPECS grade of at least 4, and duration under 3 months. Exclusion was applied to patients with uncontrolled infections, other autoimmune diseases, pregnancy or lactation. Diagnoses were based on clinical symptoms, serum thyroxine and TRAb, thyroid ultrasound and orbital computed tomography. PBMCs were isolated from 10 ml of fresh peripheral blood by Ficoll-Paque density gradient centrifugation. Total RNA was extracted with Trizol reagent, and quality was checked on an Agilent 2100 Bioanalyzer. This clonotype was detected many times. The antigen it recognizes is unknown. Per-base qualities were not stored, and no clone one base away is much larger. Including the terminal cysteine and phenylalanine, the CDR3 comprises 14 residues. The only DNA kept is the CDR3, 42 bases in frame from the first base. Looking up the germline V gene yields CDR1 KGHDR and CDR2 SFDVKD. Trimming at the junction amounts to 4 bases on V and 3 bases on J, and the germline ends lie 11 bases apart.

TCR beta CDR3 regions were amplified from RNA transcripts. The first round of RT-PCR for the TCR CDR3 was performed with the HTBI primer set and the Qiagen OneStep RT-PCR kit. Libraries were constructed in a second round of multiplex PCR, after which size selection and purification were performed. Paired-end sequencing of the libraries was performed with 100 bp reads on an Illumina HiSeq2000. In the authors' own workflow: Raw data were processed with SOAPnuke, discarding reads with adapters, uncalled bases, mean Phred below 15, or no exact constant-primer or identifier match. COPE v1.2.5 was used to merge high-quality paired reads, and clonotypes were defined as unique nucleotide sequences. Clonotypes were aligned to IMGT TRBV, TRBD and TRBJ reference segments using MiTCR v1.1. The analysis included only V-J combinations with a frequency above 0.0001, which together covered approximately 99% of the repertoires. The TCS score was defined as the ratio of F50 (clonal expansion) to E x V (chaos), calculated using BLOSUM62-based TCRdist between CDR3 peptides within each V-J. Welch's t-statistics and random forest reduced 500 to 550 V-J features to 10 to 15, which were used in a naive Bayes classifier (R e1071). TCRdb handled the public reads itself, with Q25 trimming in fastp and clone calling in MiXCR, and kept productive beta chains. Rows merge per CDR3 protein into single entries with the most common DNA and genes. These V and J calls rely on TCRdb rather than the paper's analysis. Across this sample there are 300,000 to 450,000 distinct CDR3 sequences, with 13% to 15% seen only once. Jointly, the top ten make up about 20% of the sample.

The full study reports these points: Ophthalmopathy was separated from stable hyperthyroidism by a 13 V-J signature model, with around 90% sensitivity and approximately 84% specificity obtained in cross-validation and 80%/75% obtained in testing. No statistical method was used to fix the sample size in advance, and group allocation was not hidden from the investigators. Most expanded thyroid clonotypes (frequency above 0.001) were also detected in blood, suggesting blood repertoires may reflect thyroid immune responses. In validation, the model predicted progression to ophthalmopathy with approximately 71% sensitivity and around 72% specificity, a median of roughly seven months before onset.

The TCR was taken from a woman in her thirties with Graves' ophthalmopathy. Sequencing was done on a sample of blood. The chain uses TRBV24-1 and TRBJ1-1; no D gene is confidently identified. The CDR3 corresponds to CATSDSGLDTEAFF. The base sequence is TGTGCCACCAGTGACTCCGGTTTGGACACTGAAGCTTTCTTT.